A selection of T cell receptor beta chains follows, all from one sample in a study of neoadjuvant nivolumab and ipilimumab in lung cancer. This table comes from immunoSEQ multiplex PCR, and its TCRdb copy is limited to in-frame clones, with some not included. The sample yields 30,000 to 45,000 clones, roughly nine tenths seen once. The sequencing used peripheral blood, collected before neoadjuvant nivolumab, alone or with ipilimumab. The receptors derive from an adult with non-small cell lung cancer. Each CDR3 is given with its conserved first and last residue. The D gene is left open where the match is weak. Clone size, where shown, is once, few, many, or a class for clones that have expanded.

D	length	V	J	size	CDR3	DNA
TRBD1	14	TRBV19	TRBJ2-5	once	CASSPGQVEETQYF	TGTGCCAGTAGTCCCGGACAGGTAGAAGAGACCCAGTACTTC
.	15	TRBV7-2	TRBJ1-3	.	CASSPQGDSGNTIYF	TGTGCCAGCAGCCCACAGGGCGACTCTGGAAACACCATATATTTT
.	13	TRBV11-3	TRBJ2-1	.	CASSFRPLNEQFF	TGTGCCAGCAGCTTCCGGCCGTTGAATGAGCAGTTCTTC
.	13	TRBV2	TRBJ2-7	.	CASSGDSRYEQYF	TGTGCCAGCAGTGGGGACTCCCGCTACGAGCAGTACTTC
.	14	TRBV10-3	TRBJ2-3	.	CAISESTGADTQYF	TGTGCCATCAGTGAGTCGACTGGGGCAGATACGCAGTATTTT
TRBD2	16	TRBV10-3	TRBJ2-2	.	CAISESVASGTGELFF	TGTGCCATCAGTGAGTCGGTCGCTAGCGGGACCGGGGAGCTGTTTTTT
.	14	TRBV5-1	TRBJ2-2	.	CASSLARRTGELFF	TGCGCCAGCAGCTTGGCTCGCAGAACCGGGGAGCTGTTTTTT
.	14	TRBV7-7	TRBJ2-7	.	CASSLSDGAYEQYF	TGTGCCAGCAGCCTCAGCGACGGAGCCTACGAGCAGTACTTC
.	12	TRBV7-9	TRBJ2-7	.	CASSGDSYEQYF	TGTGCCAGCAGTGGGGATTCCTACGAGCAGTACTTC
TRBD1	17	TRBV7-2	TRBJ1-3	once	CASSLNPYRGNGNTIYF	TGTGCCAGCAGCTTAAACCCGTACAGGGGAAATGGAAACACCATATATTTT
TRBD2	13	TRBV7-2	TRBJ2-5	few	CASSPLAEETQYF	TGTGCCAGCAGCCCACTAGCGGAAGAGACCCAGTACTTC
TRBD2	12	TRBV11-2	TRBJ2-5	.	CASSWGGETQYF	TGTGCCAGCAGCTGGGGGGGAGAGACCCAGTACTTC
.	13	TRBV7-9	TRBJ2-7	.	CASSGHPTYEQYF	TGTGCCAGCAGCGGACACCCAACCTACGAGCAGTACTTC
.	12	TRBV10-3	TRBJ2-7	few	CAISARSYEQYF	TGTGCCATCAGTGCAAGGAGCTACGAGCAGTACTTC
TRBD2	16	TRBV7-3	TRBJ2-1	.	CASSLSGSGLAGEQFF	TGTGCCAGCAGCTTAAGTGGGTCGGGACTAGCCGGGGAGCAGTTCTTC
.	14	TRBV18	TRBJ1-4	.	CASSPGGPGEKLFF	TGTGCCAGCTCACCAGGGGGTCCGGGTGAAAAACTGTTTTTT
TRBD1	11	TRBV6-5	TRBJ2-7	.	CATRGPYEQYF	TGTGCCACCAGGGGGCCCTACGAGCAGTACTTC
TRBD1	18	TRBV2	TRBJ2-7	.	CASDRPGQGGLGPYEQYF	TGTGCCAGCGATAGGCCGGGACAGGGGGGTCTGGGACCCTACGAGCAGTACTTC
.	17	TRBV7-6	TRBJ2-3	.	CASSLTWADPSTDTQYF	TGTGCCAGCAGCTTAACGTGGGCAGACCCTAGCACAGATACGCAGTATTTT
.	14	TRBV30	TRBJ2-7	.	CAWRASPSVSEQYF	TGTGCCTGGAGGGCGAGTCCATCCGTCAGCGAGCAGTACTTC
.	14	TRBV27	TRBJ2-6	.	CASLALSGANVLTF	TGTGCCAGCCTCGCCCTCTCTGGGGCCAACGTCCTGACTTTC
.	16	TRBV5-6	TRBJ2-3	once	CASSPGTYTSTDTQYF	TGTGCCAGCAGCCCAGGGACTTACACTAGCACAGATACGCAGTATTTT
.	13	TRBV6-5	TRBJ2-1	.	CASTNGPNNEQFF	TGTGCCAGCACCAATGGGCCTAACAATGAGCAGTTCTTC
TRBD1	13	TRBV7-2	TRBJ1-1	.	CASSSGTVTEAFF	TGTGCCAGCAGCTCCGGGACAGTAACTGAAGCTTTCTTT
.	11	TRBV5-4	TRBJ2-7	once	CASSHSYEQYF	TGTGCCAGCAGTCACTCCTACGAGCAGTACTTC
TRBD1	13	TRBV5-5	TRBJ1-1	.	CASSFTGDTEAFF	TGTGCCAGCAGCTTTACAGGGGACACTGAAGCTTTCTTT
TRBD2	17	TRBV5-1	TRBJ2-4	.	CASRDTSGELAKNIQYF	TGCGCCAGCAGGGACACTAGCGGGGAACTAGCCAAAAACATTCAGTACTTC
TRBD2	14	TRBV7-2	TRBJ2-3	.	CASSIRTSEDTQYF	TGTGCCAGCAGCATCCGGACTAGCGAAGATACGCAGTATTTT
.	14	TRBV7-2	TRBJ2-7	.	CASSGVEGSYEQYF	TGTGCCAGCAGCGGGGTAGAGGGCTCCTACGAGCAGTACTTC
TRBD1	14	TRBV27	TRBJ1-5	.	CASSLTGVYQPQHF	TGTGCCAGCAGTTTGACAGGGGTGTATCAGCCCCAGCATTTT
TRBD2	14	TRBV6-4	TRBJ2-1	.	CASSIAGESNEQFF	TGTGCCAGCAGTATAGCGGGAGAATCGAATGAGCAGTTCTTC
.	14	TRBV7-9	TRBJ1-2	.	CASSLGLLTWGYTF	TGTGCCAGCAGCTTAGGGTTGTTAACTTGGGGCTACACCTTC
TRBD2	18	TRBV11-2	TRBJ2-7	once	CASRSPMGASGNSYEQYF	TGTGCCAGCAGATCTCCGATGGGGGCTAGCGGGAATTCTTACGAGCAGTACTTC
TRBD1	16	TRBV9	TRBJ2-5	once	CASSPRSRGHQETQYF	TGTGCCAGCAGCCCCCGCAGCAGGGGGCACCAAGAGACCCAGTACTTC
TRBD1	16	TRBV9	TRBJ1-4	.	CASSVEGAATNEKLFF	TGTGCCAGCAGCGTAGAGGGGGCTGCAACTAATGAAAAACTGTTTTTT
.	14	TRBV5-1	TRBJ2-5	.	CASSLATFQETQYF	TGCGCCAGCAGCTTGGCGACTTTCCAAGAGACCCAGTACTTC
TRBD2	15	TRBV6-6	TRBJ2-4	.	CASSLGLAAKNIQYF	TGTGCCAGCAGCCTGGGACTAGCGGCCAAAAACATTCAGTACTTC
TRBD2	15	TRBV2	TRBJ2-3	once	CASSVASGMTDTQYF	TGTGCCAGCAGTGTCGCTAGCGGGATGACAGATACGCAGTATTTT
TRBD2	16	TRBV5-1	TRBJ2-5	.	CASTLTGISGGETQYF	TGCGCCAGCACCCTCACAGGGATATCGGGAGGGGAGACCCAGTACTTC
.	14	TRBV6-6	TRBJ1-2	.	CASSHGGHPYGYTF	TGTGCCAGCAGTCACGGGGGACACCCCTATGGCTACACCTTC
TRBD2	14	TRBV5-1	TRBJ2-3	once	CASSGTSGYDTQYF	TGCGCCAGCAGCGGAACTAGCGGGTACGATACGCAGTATTTT
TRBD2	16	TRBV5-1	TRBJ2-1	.	CASSLEASGSINEQFF	TGCGCCAGCAGCTTGGAGGCTAGCGGGAGTATCAATGAGCAGTTCTTC
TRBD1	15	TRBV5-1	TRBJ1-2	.	CASSLDPGGAGGYTF	TGCGCCAGCAGCTTGGATCCAGGGGGCGCGGGTGGCTACACCTTC
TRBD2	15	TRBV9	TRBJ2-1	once	CASTPAGAGYNEQFF	TGTGCCAGCACCCCTGCGGGAGCGGGTTACAATGAGCAGTTCTTC
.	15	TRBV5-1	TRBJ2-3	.	CASSFGQTSTDTQYF	TGCGCCAGCAGCTTCGGACAAACTAGCACAGATACGCAGTATTTT
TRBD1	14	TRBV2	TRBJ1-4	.	CASSGAGGVEKLFF	TGTGCCAGCAGTGGCGCAGGGGGCGTCGAAAAACTGTTTTTT
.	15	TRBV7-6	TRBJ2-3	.	CASSPGLRTTDTQYF	TGTGCCAGCAGCCCCGGTTTGCGGACAACAGATACGCAGTATTTT
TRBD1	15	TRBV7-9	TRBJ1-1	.	CASYRTGGDNTEAFF	TGTGCCAGCTACCGGACAGGGGGCGATAACACTGAAGCTTTCTTT
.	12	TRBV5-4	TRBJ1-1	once	CASSFVNTEAFF	TGTGCCAGCAGCTTCGTGAACACTGAAGCTTTCTTT
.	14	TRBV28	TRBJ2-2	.	CASSLGRGTGELFF	TGTGCCAGCAGTTTAGGGCGGGGCACCGGGGAGCTGTTTTTT
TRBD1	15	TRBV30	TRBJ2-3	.	CAWTLMGQGVDTQYF	TGTGCCTGGACCTTGATGGGACAGGGGGTAGATACGCAGTATTTT
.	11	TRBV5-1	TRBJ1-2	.	CAGGGDYGYTF	TGCGCCGGCGGGGGAGACTATGGCTACACCTTC
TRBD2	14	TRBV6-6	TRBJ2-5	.	CASKPGGPQETQYF	TGTGCCAGCAAACCGGGGGGGCCCCAAGAGACCCAGTACTTC
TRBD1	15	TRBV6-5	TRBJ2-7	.	CASSMAGGVSYEQYF	TGTGCCAGCAGTATGGCAGGGGGCGTTTCCTACGAGCAGTACTTC
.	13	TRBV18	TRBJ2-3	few	CASSGRETDTQYF	TGTGCCAGCTCAGGCCGGGAAACAGATACGCAGTATTTT
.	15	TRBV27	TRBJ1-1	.	CASSIHGGMNTEAFF	TGTGCCAGCAGCATCCATGGGGGCATGAACACTGAAGCTTTCTTT
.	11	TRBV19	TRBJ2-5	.	CATLQQETQYF	TGTGCCACCTTGCAGCAAGAGACCCAGTACTTC
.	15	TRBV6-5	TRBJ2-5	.	CASSGAGGAQETQYF	TGTGCCAGCAGTGGGGCTGGGGGGGCTCAAGAGACCCAGTACTTC
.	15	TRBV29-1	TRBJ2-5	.	CSVGPHLRPGETQYF	TGCAGCGTCGGTCCCCACCTTAGGCCCGGAGAGACCCAGTACTTC
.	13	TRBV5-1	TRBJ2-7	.	CASSFTGLREQYF	TGCGCCAGCAGCTTTACAGGACTACGGGAGCAGTACTTC